This T cell receptor beta chain emerged from a study of T-cell memory formation after mild COVID-19. Study at large: The two donors had largely donor-specific TCR clusters.

Ten or more counts support this clonotype. The antigen is unknown. MiXCR was run by TCRdb on the 5' RACE reads, yielding one entry per CDR3 protein. The repertoire consists of around 340,000 distinct CDR3 sequences, with roughly an eighth occurring once and the leading ten covering approximately 22%. General study findings and limits: Day 37-peaking second-wave clones had unconfirmed SARS-CoV-2 specificity. Largely, contracting CD4+ clones fell within CM and EM, and contracting CD8+ clones within EMRA.

Germline loops: CDR1 MNHNS, CDR2 SASEGT. The CDR3 extends over 15 amino acids. V trimming: 7 bases; J trimming: 10 bases; junction bases outside the gene matches: 11. The sample was PBMCs or a T cell subset sorted from them (not recorded which). V and J are TRBV6-1 and TRBJ2-1, with TRBD1 identical over 12 bases. This TCR was sampled from a man younger than 30 who had mild COVID-19 (a few samples of this study predate the infection). Cell type and time point are not known. DNA for the CDR3: TGTGCCAGCACTATCCGGGACAGGGGGCCAGAAGAGCAGTTCTTC. Translating it yields CASTIRDRGPEEQFF.